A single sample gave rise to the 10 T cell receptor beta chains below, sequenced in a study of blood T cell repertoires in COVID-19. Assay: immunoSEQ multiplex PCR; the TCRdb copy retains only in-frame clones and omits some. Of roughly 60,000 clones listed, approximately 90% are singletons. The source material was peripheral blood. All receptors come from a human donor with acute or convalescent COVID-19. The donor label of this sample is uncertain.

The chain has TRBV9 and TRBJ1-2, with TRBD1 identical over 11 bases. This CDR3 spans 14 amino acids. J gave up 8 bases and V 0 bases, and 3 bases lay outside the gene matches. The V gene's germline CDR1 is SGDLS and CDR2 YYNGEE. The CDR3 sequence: CASSVAGQGGGYTF. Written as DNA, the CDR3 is TGTGCCAGCAGCGTAGCGGGACAGGGGGGCGGCTACACCTTC.

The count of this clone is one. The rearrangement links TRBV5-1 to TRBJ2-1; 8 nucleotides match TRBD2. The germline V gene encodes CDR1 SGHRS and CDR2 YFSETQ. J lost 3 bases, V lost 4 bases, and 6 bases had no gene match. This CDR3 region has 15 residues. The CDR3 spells CASSEAGVNYNEQFF. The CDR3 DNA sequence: TGCGCCAGCAGCGAAGCGGGAGTTAACTACAATGAGCAGTTCTTC.

CDR3 amino acids: CASSLRTESTDTQYF. The CDR3 DNA reads as TGCGCCAGCAGCCTAAGGACAGAGAGCACAGATACGCAGTATTTT. The chain has TRBV5-1 and TRBJ2-3, with D maybe TRBD1 (6 bases). The CDR3 is 15 residues long. The germline CDR1 and CDR2 sequences are SGHRS and YFSETQ. Trimming removed 4 bases from V and 0 bases from J, with 12 bases in between.

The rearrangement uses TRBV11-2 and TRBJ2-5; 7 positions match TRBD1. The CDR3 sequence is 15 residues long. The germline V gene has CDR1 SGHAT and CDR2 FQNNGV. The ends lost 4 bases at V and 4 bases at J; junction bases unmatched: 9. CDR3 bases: TGTGCCAGCAGCTACTTTCCAGGGGGATCAGAGACCCAGTACTTC. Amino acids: CASSYFPGGSETQYF.

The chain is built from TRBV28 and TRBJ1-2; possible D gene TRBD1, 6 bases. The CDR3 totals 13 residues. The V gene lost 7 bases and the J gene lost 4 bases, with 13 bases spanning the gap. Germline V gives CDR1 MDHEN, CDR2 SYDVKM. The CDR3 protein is CASNWGQTYGYTF. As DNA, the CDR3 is TGTGCCAGCAATTGGGGACAAACCTATGGCTACACCTTC.

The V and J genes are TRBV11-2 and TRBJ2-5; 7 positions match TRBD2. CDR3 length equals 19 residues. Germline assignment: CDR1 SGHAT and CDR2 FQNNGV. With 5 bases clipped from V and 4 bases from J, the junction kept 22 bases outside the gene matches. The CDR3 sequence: CASSPVEASGLRYRETQYF. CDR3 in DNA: TGTGCCAGCAGCCCCGTCGAGGCTAGCGGTCTAAGGTATAGAGAGACCCAGTACTTC.

The CDR3 DNA follows: TGTGCCAGCAGCCCGAGTGGGGCCCTAGGATACGAGCAGTACGTC. Its protein product is CASSPSGALGYEQYV. The V gene is TRBV7-2, the J gene TRBJ2-7; possibly TRBD1 for D (5 bases). This CDR3 has 15 amino acids. V was cut by 5 bases and J by 4 bases, with 18 bases left in between. The germline V gene encodes CDR1 SGHTA and CDR2 FQGNSA.

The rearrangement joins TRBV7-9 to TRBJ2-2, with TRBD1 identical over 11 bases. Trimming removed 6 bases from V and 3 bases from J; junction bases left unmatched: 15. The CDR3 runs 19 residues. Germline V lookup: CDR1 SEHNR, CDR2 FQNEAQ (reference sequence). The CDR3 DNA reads TGTGCCAGCAGTCCGGACAGGGGGCGCTTTCTTAGGGACACCGGGGAGCTGTTTTTT. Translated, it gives CASSPDRGRFLRDTGELFF.

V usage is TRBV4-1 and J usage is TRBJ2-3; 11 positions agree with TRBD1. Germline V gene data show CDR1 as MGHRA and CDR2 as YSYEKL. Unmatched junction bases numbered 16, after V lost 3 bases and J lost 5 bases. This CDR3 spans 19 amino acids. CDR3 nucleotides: TGCGCCAGCAGCCAGGGCTACCCCCCGGACAGGGGGCAGAGAGATACGCAGTATTTT. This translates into CASSQGYPPDRGQRDTQYF.

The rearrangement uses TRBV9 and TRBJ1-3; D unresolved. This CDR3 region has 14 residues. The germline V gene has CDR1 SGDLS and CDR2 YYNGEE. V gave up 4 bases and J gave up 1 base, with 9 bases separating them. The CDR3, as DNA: TGTGCCAGCAGCCCGGGGAGTTCTGGAAACACCATATATTTT. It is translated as CASSPGSSGNTIYF. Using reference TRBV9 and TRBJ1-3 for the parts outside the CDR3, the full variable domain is DSGVTQTPKHLITATGQRVTLRCSPRSGDLSVYWYQQSLDQGLQFLIQYYNGEERAKGNILERFSAQQFPDLHSELNLSSLELGDSALYFCASSPGSSGNTIYFGEGSWLTVV.